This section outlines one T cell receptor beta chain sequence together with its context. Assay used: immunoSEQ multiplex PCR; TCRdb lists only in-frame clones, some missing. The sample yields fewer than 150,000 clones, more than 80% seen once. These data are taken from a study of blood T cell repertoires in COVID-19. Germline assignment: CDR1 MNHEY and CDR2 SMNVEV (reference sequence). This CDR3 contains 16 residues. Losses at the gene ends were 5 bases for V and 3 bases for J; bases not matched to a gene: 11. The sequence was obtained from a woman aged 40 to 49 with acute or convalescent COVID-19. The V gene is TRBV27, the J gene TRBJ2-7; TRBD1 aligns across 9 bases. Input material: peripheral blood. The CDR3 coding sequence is TGTGCCAGCAGTCGATCTTCAGGGACAGGGAACTACGAGCAGTACTTC. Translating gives CASSRSSGTGNYEQYF.